A selection of T cell receptor beta chains follows, all from one sample in a study of blood T cell repertoires in COVID-19. Sequencing used immunoSEQ multiplex PCR; TCRdb keeps in-frame clones, though not all of them. In the table there are some 70,000 clones, about 88% of which are singletons. Sequencing was done on a sample of PBMCs or T cells enriched from blood (not recorded which). Receptors originate from a woman aged 40 to 50 who had recovered from COVID-19. The CDR3 runs from the conserved cysteine through the conserved F or W. A D gene is named only where the DNA matches it firmly. Clone size is not always given. Where it is, it says once, few, many or a class for expanded clones.

DNA: TGTGCCAGTAGAAGCGCACGCACAGGGAGTAGAGATGAAGCTTTCTTT
CDR3: CASRSARTGSRDEAFF
V: TRBV19
D: NA
size: NA
J: TRBJ1-1

DNA: TGTGCCAGCAGCCAAGAAAGAAGGGGGCGGACTGAAGCTTTCTTT
CDR3: CASSQERRGRTEAFF
V: TRBV14
D: TRBD1
size: NA
J: TRBJ1-1

DNA: TGTGCCAGCAGCTTACAACTTGACAGGGGGCCATATGGCTACACCTTC
CDR3: CASSLQLDRGPYGYTF
V: TRBV3-1/TRBV3-2
D: TRBD1
size: once
J: TRBJ1-2

DNA: TGTGCCAGTAGTACCCCCTCACAGGCTTCCGAGCAGTACTTC
CDR3: CASSTPSQASEQYF
V: TRBV19
D: NA
size: NA
J: TRBJ2-7

DNA: TGTGCCAGCAGCTACTCGGGGTCCTCTGGAAACACCATATATTTT
CDR3: CASSYSGSSGNTIYF
V: TRBV7-9
D: NA
size: NA
J: TRBJ1-3

DNA: TGTGCCAGCAGCTTAGATCCAGTTTATAATTCACCCCTCCACTTT
CDR3: CASSLDPVYNSPLHF
V: TRBV7-8
D: NA
size: many
J: TRBJ1-6

DNA: TGTACCACGGGGCGGGGTCAAGAGACCCAGTACTTC
CDR3: CTTGRGQETQYF
V: TRBV2
D: NA
size: NA
J: TRBJ2-5

DNA: TGTGCCAGCTCACCACCGGAGCGGGGGGCGGCAGAGACCCAGTACTTC
CDR3: CASSPPERGAAETQYF
V: TRBV18
D: TRBD2
size: NA
J: TRBJ2-5

DNA: TGTGCCACCAGCAGACTTACAGAGAACACTGAAGCTTTCTTT
CDR3: CATSRLTENTEAFF
V: TRBV15
D: NA
size: NA
J: TRBJ1-1

DNA: TGCGCCAGCAGCTTGGGGCAGGGAGGCTATGGCTACACCTTC
CDR3: CASSLGQGGYGYTF
V: TRBV5-1
D: NA
size: NA
J: TRBJ1-2

DNA: TGTGCCAGCAGCTACAGTGGACTAAACTATGGCTACACCTTC
CDR3: CASSYSGLNYGYTF
V: TRBV7-2
D: NA
size: NA
J: TRBJ1-2

DNA: TGTGCCAGCAGCTTGGTATCAGGGAACCAAGAGACCCAGTACTTC
CDR3: CASSLVSGNQETQYF
V: TRBV5-6
D: NA
size: NA
J: TRBJ2-5

DNA: TGTGCCAGCAGCCTCATCGGGACAGGGGACGGCTACACCTTC
CDR3: CASSLIGTGDGYTF
V: TRBV25-1
D: TRBD1
size: NA
J: TRBJ1-2

DNA: TGCGCCAGTCGGGACAGCCAGAATGAAAAACTGTTTTTT
CDR3: CASRDSQNEKLFF
V: TRBV5-1
D: TRBD1
size: NA
J: TRBJ1-4

DNA: TGTGCCAGCAGTTTAGGAACGACAGGGGTCCACGAGCAGTACTTC
CDR3: CASSLGTTGVHEQYF
V: TRBV27
D: TRBD1
size: NA
J: TRBJ2-7

DNA: TGTGCCAGCAATAAGGGAGGGGGCTATGGCTACACCTTC
CDR3: CASNKGGGYGYTF
V: TRBV12-3/TRBV12-4
D: NA
size: NA
J: TRBJ1-2

DNA: TGTGCCAGCAGCGGGGACAGGGGGCAGATAGGCTACACCTTC
CDR3: CASSGDRGQIGYTF
V: TRBV5-4
D: TRBD1
size: NA
J: TRBJ1-2

DNA: TGCGCCAGCAGCTTGGCCCCCCGGGAGATGGAAGTTCGGGAAAAACTGTTTTTT
CDR3: CASSLAPREMEVREKLFF
V: TRBV5-1
D: NA
size: NA
J: TRBJ1-4

DNA: TGTGCTAGTGGTTTGTTACAGGGCAATCAGCCCCAGCATTTT
CDR3: CASGLLQGNQPQHF
V: TRBV12-5
D: NA
size: NA
J: TRBJ1-5

DNA: TGTGCCAGCAGCCCCTACAGAATCGGCAACGAGCAGTACTTC
CDR3: CASSPYRIGNEQYF
V: TRBV11-3
D: NA
size: NA
J: TRBJ2-7

DNA: TGTGCCAGTAGTTTACTGCCGTTGTATGGCTACACCTTC
CDR3: CASSLLPLYGYTF
V: TRBV19
D: NA
size: NA
J: TRBJ1-2

DNA: TGTGCCAGCAGCTTAGGCGGGACCCCCTACAATGAGCAGTTCTTC
CDR3: CASSLGGTPYNEQFF
V: TRBV7-2
D: NA
size: NA
J: TRBJ2-1

DNA: TGTGCCAGCACTCCGGAGGCGGGGGGGAACACCGGGGAGCTGTTTTTT
CDR3: CASTPEAGGNTGELFF
V: TRBV6-4
D: TRBD2
size: NA
J: TRBJ2-2

DNA: TGTGCCAGCAGGGGCGACAGGGGATACAATGAGCAGTTCTTC
CDR3: CASRGDRGYNEQFF
V: TRBV27
D: TRBD1
size: NA
J: TRBJ2-1

DNA: TGTGCCAGCAGCTTGGGGGGACAGGGGGCGGACAATGAGCAGTTCTTC
CDR3: CASSLGGQGADNEQFF
V: TRBV5-4
D: TRBD1
size: NA
J: TRBJ2-1

DNA: TGTGCCAGCAGCTTGGATAGCGGCACAGATACGCAGTATTTT
CDR3: CASSLDSGTDTQYF
V: TRBV5-4
D: NA
size: NA
J: TRBJ2-3

DNA: TGTGCCAGCACCCAGGGGGCGAAGGACACTGAAGCTTTCTTT
CDR3: CASTQGAKDTEAFF
V: TRBV6-5
D: TRBD1
size: NA
J: TRBJ1-1

DNA: TGTGCCAGCAGCCCGGACTCCTACACAGATACGCAGTATTTT
CDR3: CASSPDSYTDTQYF
V: TRBV11-2
D: NA
size: NA
J: TRBJ2-3

DNA: TGCGCCAGCAGTGAGCGGACAGGGGGTTCTGGGGCCAACGTCCTGACTTTC
CDR3: CASSERTGGSGANVLTF
V: TRBV10-1
D: TRBD1
size: few
J: TRBJ2-6

DNA: TGCGCCAGCAGTGCCTCCGGACAGGGGGATGGCTACACCTTC
CDR3: CASSASGQGDGYTF
V: TRBV10-2
D: TRBD1
size: NA
J: TRBJ1-2

DNA: TGTGCCAGCAGTTACGGGGGGGCCACAGATACGCAGTATTTT
CDR3: CASSYGGATDTQYF
V: TRBV6-2/TRBV6-3
D: NA
size: NA
J: TRBJ2-3

DNA: TGCGCCAGCAGCTTAACCCGCCGAGCGACAGGGCATGTCTGGCCCCAGCATTTT
CDR3: CASSLTRRATGHVWPQHF
V: TRBV5-1
D: TRBD1
size: NA
J: TRBJ1-5

DNA: TGTGCCAGCAGTCCCAAGGGGGGCGGGACTAGCGGGTTCTACAATGAGCAGTTCTTC
CDR3: CASSPKGGGTSGFYNEQFF
V: TRBV6-6
D: TRBD2
size: NA
J: TRBJ2-1

DNA: TGCGCCAGCGGTCCAGCGGGAGGGGTAAATGAGCAGTTCTTC
CDR3: CASGPAGGVNEQFF
V: TRBV10-1
D: TRBD2
size: NA
J: TRBJ2-1

DNA: TGTGCCAGCGGAGCCAGGGACTCCTACGAGCAGTACTTC
CDR3: CASGARDSYEQYF
V: TRBV2
D: NA
size: NA
J: TRBJ2-7

DNA: TGTGCCAGCACCACGACAGGGAATCAGCCCCAGCATTTT
CDR3: CASTTTGNQPQHF
V: TRBV7-9
D: TRBD1
size: NA
J: TRBJ1-5

DNA: TGTGCCAGCAGGCCGGGGGCCTATAATTCACCCCTCCACTTT
CDR3: CASRPGAYNSPLHF
V: TRBV13
D: NA
size: NA
J: TRBJ1-6

DNA: TGTGCCAGTATTCTACAGGGTACCTATGGCTACACCTTC
CDR3: CASILQGTYGYTF
V: TRBV19
D: NA
size: NA
J: TRBJ1-2

DNA: TGTGCCAGCAGCTACCAGACAGGGGGAGGGTATGGCTACACCTTC
CDR3: CASSYQTGGGYGYTF
V: TRBV7-2
D: TRBD1
size: few
J: TRBJ1-2

DNA: TGTGCCAGCACGACAGGTACATTCCCGAACACTGAAGCTTTCTTT
CDR3: CASTTGTFPNTEAFF
V: TRBV6-5
D: NA
size: NA
J: TRBJ1-1

DNA: TGCGCCAGCAGCCAAGTTCGACAGGGTAGCTATGGCTACACCTTC
CDR3: CASSQVRQGSYGYTF
V: TRBV4-1
D: TRBD1
size: NA
J: TRBJ1-2

DNA: TGCGCCAGCGCATACGAATCAGGGAGGTCTAGTGAGCAGTTCTTC
CDR3: CASAYESGRSSEQFF
V: TRBV5-1
D: NA
size: NA
J: TRBJ2-1

DNA: TGTGCCAGTAGTATTTCGGGGACAGCGATAGGTGAGCAGTTCTTC
CDR3: CASSISGTAIGEQFF
V: TRBV19
D: TRBD1
size: NA
J: TRBJ2-1

DNA: TGCGCCAGCAGTGAGTCGAAAGGATGGGCAAGAGACAATCAGCCCCAGCATTTT
CDR3: CASSESKGWARDNQPQHF
V: TRBV10-2
D: NA
size: NA
J: TRBJ1-5

DNA: TGTGCCACCAGCATCCAAAGGAGGGACTACGAGCAGTACTTC
CDR3: CATSIQRRDYEQYF
V: TRBV15
D: NA
size: NA
J: TRBJ2-7

DNA: TGTGCCTCCCAGGCGGGAGGGGAATCGAGCGAGCAGTACTTC
CDR3: CASQAGGESSEQYF
V: TRBV27
D: TRBD2
size: few
J: TRBJ2-7